These 20 T cell receptor beta chains were sequenced from one sample in a study of T cells after yellow fever vaccination. One entry per CDR3 protein results from TCRdb running MiXCR on the 5' RACE reads. The repertoire holds under 200,000 distinct CDR3 sequences, with about 7% as singletons. The sequencing here drew on CD4+ T cells sorted from PBMCs, taken around 5 days after the first yellow fever vaccination. These receptor sequences come from a man aged 18 to 30 who received the YFV17D yellow fever vaccine.

The sample holds many counts of this clonotype. The chain has TRBV5-1 and TRBJ2-7, with D perhaps given as TRBD1 or TRBD2 (6 bases each). The germline gives CDR1 SGHRS, CDR2 YFSETQ. This CDR3 region has 14 residues. V gave up 2 bases and J gave up 2 bases, with 11 bases separating them. Here the CDR3 reads CASSFGGLPYEQYF. DNA of the CDR3: TGCGCCAGCAGCTTCGGGGGCCTACCCTACGAGCAGTACTTC.

This clonotype occurred many times. The chain joins TRBV10-3 to TRBJ2-1, with D unclear. The germline V gene encodes CDR1 ENHRY and CDR2 SYGVKD. Trimming took 8 bases from V and 0 from J, leaving 14 bases between them. The CDR3 totals 15 residues. CDR3 in DNA: TGTGCCATCCGTCCCCAGTGGGGCTCCTACAATGAGCAGTTCTTC. This translates into CAIRPQWGSYNEQFF.

This clonotype was picked up many times. The genes are TRBV21-1 and TRBJ2-7. TRBV21-1 is given as a pseudogene. The CDR3 is 17 amino acids. The CDR3 DNA follows: TGTGCCAGCAGCAAAGAACAGTCAGGACAGGATCCCTACGAGCAGTACGTC. This codes for CASSKEQSGQDPYEQYV.

To note about this clonotype: The junction shows a germline mismatch at one end, possibly a read error. V is TRBV12-3 or TRBV12-4 and J is TRBJ2-1, with D possibly matching TRBD2 (7 bases). The CDR3 runs 15 residues. For the CDR3, the DNA is TGTGTCAGCAGTTTGCGGAGGGGGGGCCGAAATGAGCAGTTCTTC. This gives the protein CVSSLRRGGRNEQFF.

The J gene is TRBJ2-7, the V gene TRBV6-5, with a weak D call TRBD1 (6 bases). CDR1 is MNHEY and CDR2 is SVGAGI in the germline V gene. The CDR3 extends over 16 amino acids. V shed 2 bases and J shed 4 bases, with 18 bases lying between them. CDR3 DNA: TGTGCCAGCAGTTACATCCTGGGACACGGGATTTACGAGCAGTACTTC. This gives the protein CASSYILGHGIYEQYF.

This clonotype was detected ten times or more. V usage is TRBV12-3 or TRBV12-4 and J usage is TRBJ2-2; the D is unclear. Trimming took off 3 bases at V and 2 bases at J, with 10 bases between the two ends. CDR3 size: 15 residues. CDR3 bases: TGTGCCAGCAGTTTTTCCAGGCGAAACACCGGGGAGCTGTTTTTT. Its translation is CASSFSRRNTGELFF.

As concerns this clonotype: A single base separates this from a much larger clone, so it may be a read error. The chain carries TRBV7-2 and TRBJ1-2; 8 bases line up with TRBD1. Germline V gene lookup returns CDR1 SGHTA and CDR2 FQGNSA. The CDR3 has 14 amino acids. The CDR3 spells CASGLAQGAVGYTF. The CDR3 DNA is TGTGCCAGCGGCTTAGCCCAGGGGGCTGTTGGCTACACCTTC. Looking up the rest from reference TRBV7-2 and TRBJ1-2 gives the full variable domain: GAGVSQSPSNKVTEKGKDVELRCDPISGHTALYWYRQSLGQGLEFLIYFQGNSAPDKSGLPSDRFSAERTGGSVSTLTIQRTQQEDSAVYLCASGLAQGAVGYTFGSGTRLTVV.

V gene TRBV19 combines with J gene TRBJ1-2; 8 nucleotides line up with TRBD1. In germline, CDR1 is LNHDA, CDR2 SQIVND (reference sequence). V lost 6 bases to trimming and J lost 5 bases; unmatched junction nucleotides: 5. The CDR3 contains 13 residues. The CDR3 DNA is TGTGCCAGTAGGAGGACAGGGTGGTATGGCTACACCTTC. Its protein product is CASRRTGWYGYTF.

Only a few counts were recorded for this clonotype. The chain uses TRBV20-1 and TRBJ2-7; the match to TRBD2 covers 9 bases. The germline gives CDR1 DFQATT, CDR2 SNEGSKA (reference sequence). The CDR3 is 13 amino acids. V gave up 1 base and J gave up 4 bases; unmatched junction bases: 2. The CDR3 DNA reads TGCAGTGCTAGAGGACTAGCGGTTTACGAGCAGTACTTC. This gives the protein CSARGLAVYEQYF.

This clonotype has at least ten counts. The CDR3 sequence is CASSYALGGADYEQYV. For the CDR3, the DNA is TGTGCCAGCAGTTACGCCCTTGGGGGGGCCGACTACGAGCAGTACGTC. The rearrangement links TRBV6-2 or TRBV6-3 to TRBJ2-7; tentative D call: TRBD2 (7 bases). Germline CDR1 MNHEY, CDR2 SVGEGT. The ends were cut back, 2 bases at V and 3 bases at J, with 17 bases in the middle. CDR3 length: 16 amino acids.

The rearrangement links TRBV11-2 to TRBJ2-7; a possible D gene is TRBD1 (5 bases). The germline CDR1 and CDR2 sequences are SGHAT and FQNNGV. Trimming removed 5 bases from V and 2 bases from J, with 13 bases in between. This CDR3 is 14 amino acids long. The CDR3 coding sequence is TGTGCCAGCAGCAACCTCAGGGCTACCTACGAGCAGTACGTC. Its protein is CASSNLRATYEQYV.

There are many counts of this clonotype. The rearrangement uses TRBV6-5 and TRBJ1-3, with 9 bases identical to TRBD1. Germline CDR1 and CDR2: MNHEY and SVGAGI. After removal of 5 bases from V and 4 bases from J, the junction contained 9 bases not matched to a gene. The CDR3 is 16 residues long. The CDR3 is CASSTPRTGAGNTIYF. In DNA form, the CDR3 reads TGTGCCAGCAGTACCCCTCGGACAGGGGCGGGAAACACCATATATTTT.

This clonotype was detected only a few times. The V and J genes are TRBV4-1 and TRBJ2-1, with 9 bases identical to TRBD2. The CDR3 extends over 18 amino acids. Germline V lookup: CDR1 MGHRA, CDR2 YSYEKL. The ends lost 3 bases at V and 6 bases at J; junction bases unmatched: 15. The CDR3 loop reads CASSHDPDSGGHSNEQFF. CDR3 in DNA: TGCGCCAGCAGCCACGATCCCGACAGCGGGGGGCATTCCAATGAGCAGTTCTTC.

This clonotype was detected many times. The chain recombines TRBV29-1 with TRBJ1-4; D may be TRBD1 (6 bases). Germline-derived CDR1 and CDR2 are SQVTM and ANQGSEA. This CDR3 comprises 14 residues. V was clipped by 6 bases and J by 5 bases, with 16 bases between them. CDR3 loop: CSVRAGAENEKLFF. CDR3 in DNA: TGCAGCGTACGGGCGGGGGCAGAAAATGAAAAACTGTTTTTT.

V gene TRBV4-2 combines with J gene TRBJ2-5, with D maybe TRBD1 (7 bases). The CDR3 has 16 amino acids. V dropped 1 base and J dropped 5 bases, with 17 bases sitting between them. From germline, CDR1 is LGHNA and CDR2 YNFKEQ. CDR3 sequence reads: CASSQVSVRGEETQYF. The CDR3 DNA follows: TGTGCCAGCAGCCAAGTATCGGTCAGGGGGGAGGAGACCCAGTACTTC.

Many counts were recorded for this clonotype. CDR3 loop: CSAQGDIGNTIYF. Here the CDR3 DNA reads TGCAGTGCCCAGGGGGATATCGGAAACACCATATATTTT. The chain employs TRBV20-1 and TRBJ1-3; 7 bases line up with TRBD1. The CDR3 contains 13 residues. J was trimmed by 4 bases and V by 6 bases; bases with no gene match: 6. Germline CDR1 DFQATT, CDR2 SNEGSKA (reference sequence).

The rearrangement uses TRBV6-1 and TRBJ1-1; a weak D match, TRBD1 (6 bases). Germline loops: CDR1 MNHNS, CDR2 SASEGT. CDR3 size: 16 residues. V dropped 5 bases and J dropped 11 bases, with 27 bases sitting between them. The CDR3 DNA reads as TGTGCCAGCAGTAAACAAACGCCGGACAGCCCCGCGGGGGCTTTCTTT. Translation: CASSKQTPDSPAGAFF.

This clonotype was recorded at least ten times. The V and J genes are TRBV7-2 and TRBJ2-3; weak D call: TRBD2 (5 bases). Germline values: CDR1 SGHTA, CDR2 FQGNSA. This CDR3 region has 15 residues. Trimming pared 1 base from V and 1 base from J, leaving 9 bases between. CDR3 DNA: TGTGCCAGCAGCTTAGGGCCCGGGGGCACAGATACGCAGTATTTT. Its protein is CASSLGPGGTDTQYF.

The chain recombines TRBV5-1 with TRBJ2-5, with D perhaps matching TRBD2 (7 bases). The CDR3 has 14 amino acids. Between the trimmed V and J ends, which lost 4 bases and 5 bases, there was a span of 15 bases. Germline-derived CDR1 and CDR2 are SGHRS and YFSETQ. CDR3 amino acids: CASSAGGLGETQYF. The CDR3 DNA is TGCGCCAGCAGCGCCGGGGGGCTCGGTGAGACCCAGTACTTC.

V is TRBV12-1 and J is TRBJ1-4. TRBV12-1 counts as a pseudogene. The CDR3 spans 16 residues. CDR3 sequence reads: CASKFAGISANEKLFF. The CDR3 nucleotides read TGTGCCAGCAAGTTTGCGGGGATTTCGGCTAATGAAAAACTGTTTTTT.